This TCR beta chain was profiled in a study of T cells in Graves' hyperthyroidism and ophthalmopathy. Broader study findings: Ophthalmopathy was separated from stable hyperthyroidism by a 13 V-J model.

The CDR3 is 19 amino acids. Trimming shortened V by 1 base and J by 0 bases, and 16 bases separated the two germline ends. Germline CDR1 MNHNS, CDR2 SASEGT. Amplification of TCR beta CDR3 regions was performed using RNA transcripts as template. The primer set for the first-round RT-PCR of the TCR CDR3 was HTBI. TCRdb ran MiXCR on the multiplex PCR reads and lists one entry per CDR3 protein. The data hold 500,000 to 600,000 distinct CDR3 sequences, with just under 20% observed a single time. Ophthalmopathy patients had Clinical Activity Score at least 3, NOSPECS grade at least 4, duration under 3 months. Diagnostic decisions used clinical symptoms, serum thyroxine and TRAb, thyroid ultrasound and orbital computed tomography. PBMCs stemmed from 10 ml fresh peripheral blood. A word on this clonotype: The antigen is undetermined.

The TCR originated in a man between 40 and 49 years old with Graves' ophthalmopathy. This chain links TRBV6-1 with TRBJ1-6; D call uncertain. The sequenced material came from blood. The CDR3 sequence: CASSEGEWGKRSYNSPLHF. Written as DNA, the CDR3 is TGTGCCAGCAGTGAAGGGGAATGGGGTAAACGCTCCTATAATTCACCCCTCCACTTT.